The clone carrying this TCR beta chain was seen a handful of times. These data are taken from a study of blood T cell repertoires in COVID-19. The germline V gene encodes CDR1 MNHEY and CDR2 SVGAGI. Losses at the gene ends were 0 bases for V and 8 bases for J; bases not matched to a gene: 7. The CDR3 is 16 residues long. Original processing methods: How many nucleated cells were present was estimated from reference gene primer amplification. This table comes from immunoSEQ multiplex PCR, and its TCRdb copy is limited to in-frame clones, with some not included. V, J and clone size reflect that table, while D and trimming were determined from the DNA. The repertoire has about 80,000 clones, roughly 80% of them found once; the top ten carry 15%.

V usage is TRBV6-5 and J usage is TRBJ2-7, with 13 bases matching TRBD2. This TCR came from a woman aged 80 or over with acute or convalescent COVID-19. Sequencing was carried out using peripheral blood. CDR3 bases: TGTGCCAGCAGTTACTCGATTACTAGCGGGGGGGTAAAGCAGTACTTC. It is translated as CASSYSITSGGVKQYF.